Listed below are T cell receptor beta chains from one sample, sequenced in a study of shared clonotypes between healthy human individuals. The data were produced by immunoSEQ multiplex PCR, yet TCRdb's version contains in-frame clones alone and is incomplete. The sample includes millions of clones, over 85% of them seen just once. The sequenced sample consisted of naive CD4+ T cells sorted from blood. The receptors stem from a man between 18 and 29 years old in good health. CDR3s include the opening cysteine and the closing phenylalanine or tryptophan. D genes are given only for firm matches. Only part of the rows carry a size: once, few, many, or a class if the clone is expanded.

size	V	D	J	DNA	CDR3
NA	TRBV2	TRBD2	TRBJ2-3	TGTGCCAGCAGTGCCCCGGGACTAGCGGTCACAGATACGCAGTATTTT	CASSAPGLAVTDTQYF
once	TRBV18	NA	TRBJ1-4	TGTGCCAGCTCCCCTAGTCGGGCCCCTGCAACTAATGAAAAACTGTTTTTT	CASSPSRAPATNEKLFF
NA	TRBV11-2	NA	TRBJ2-1	TGTGCCAGCAGCTTAGGAGCGGGCCCCTACAATGAGCAGTTCTTC	CASSLGAGPYNEQFF
NA	TRBV18	NA	TRBJ2-2	TGTGCCAGCTCACGTCGGATTTCCTCGGGGCGGGACACCGGGGAGCTGTTTTTT	CASSRRISSGRDTGELFF
NA	TRBV6-5	TRBD1	TRBJ1-5	TGTGCCAGCAGACCGGACAGGCGGAGCAATCAGCCCCAGCATTTT	CASRPDRRSNQPQHF
NA	TRBV5-4	NA	TRBJ1-4	TGTGCCAGCAGCCAAACAGGGCCAACTAATGAAAAACTGTTTTTT	CASSQTGPTNEKLFF
NA	TRBV19	NA	TRBJ2-7	TGTGCCAGTAGTATTCAAGAGGGGACAACCTACGAGCAGTACTTC	CASSIQEGTTYEQYF
once	TRBV5-5	NA	TRBJ2-2	TGTGCCAGCAGCTTCGGGACCACCGGGGAGCTGTTTTTT	CASSFGTTGELFF
NA	TRBV5-4	NA	TRBJ2-7	TGTGCCAGCAGCTTGGGGACATATTACGAGCAGTACTTC	CASSLGTYYEQYF
few	TRBV6-5	NA	TRBJ1-2	TGTGCCAGCAGTACGGGTAACTATGGCTACACCTTC	CASSTGNYGYTF
few	TRBV11-2	TRBD1	TRBJ1-6	TGTGCCAGCAGCCCGGACAGGGGCCTTAATTCACCCCTCCACTTT	CASSPDRGLNSPLHF
NA	TRBV5-1	NA	TRBJ1-6	TGCGCCAGCAGCTTAGAGGGAATAGGCTCACCCCTCCACTTT	CASSLEGIGSPLHF
few	TRBV21-1	NA	TRBJ1-5	TGTGCCAGCAGCACCCAGACAGTTTATCAGCCCCAGCATTTT	CASSTQTVYQPQHF
NA	TRBV10-3	NA	TRBJ2-5	TGTGCCATCAGTGAAGCCTTTCAAGAGACCCAGTACTTC	CAISEAFQETQYF
NA	TRBV19	NA	TRBJ2-5	TGTGCCAGTAGTTCACTAGGGGGACAAGAGACCCAGTACTTC	CASSSLGGQETQYF
NA	TRBV19	NA	TRBJ1-5	TGTGCCAGTAGTATAGATGAGTCCACGCCCCAGCATTTT	CASSIDESTPQHF
NA	TRBV5-1	TRBD1	TRBJ2-7	TGCGCCAGCAGTCAGACAGGGAATTGGCCGCAGTACTTC	CASSQTGNWPQYF
once	TRBV28	NA	TRBJ2-5	TGTGCCAGCAGCCGAACTACTGCCGGGACTCGGTACTTC	CASSRTTAGTRYF
NA	TRBV18	NA	TRBJ2-7	TGTGCCAGCTCACCAATATCTGCCGCTGTCGGCTCCTACGAGCAGTACTTC	CASSPISAAVGSYEQYF
NA	TRBV5-1	NA	TRBJ2-7	TGCGCCAGCAGCGGACTGGGGTACGAGCAGTACTTC	CASSGLGYEQYF
NA	TRBV10-3	NA	TRBJ2-5	TGTGCCATCAGTGAGCAACTAGCTTCGGGAGAGACCCAGTACTTC	CAISEQLASGETQYF
NA	TRBV6-5	TRBD1	TRBJ1-1	TGTGCCAGCATCCCGACAGGGTGGCCTGAAGCTTTCTTT	CASIPTGWPEAFF
NA	TRBV9	TRBD1	TRBJ1-5	TGTGCCAGCAGCGTAGGTACAGGGGGACAGCCCCAGCATTTT	CASSVGTGGQPQHF
NA	TRBV5-1	NA	TRBJ2-3	TGCGCCAGCAGCTTTACAGGGAAGGGTGGAGATACGCAGTATTTT	CASSFTGKGGDTQYF
once	TRBV2	TRBD1	TRBJ2-2	TGTGCCAGCAGTTACAGGGGTTTCAACACCGGGGAGCTGTTTTTT	CASSYRGFNTGELFF
few	TRBV4-2	TRBD1	TRBJ1-1	TGTGCCAGCAGCCGATCGGGACAGGGGGTTATTGAAGCTTTCTTT	CASSRSGQGVIEAFF
NA	TRBV10-3	TRBD2	TRBJ2-1	TGTGCCATCAGTCTAGCGGGAGGGGGGGATGAGCAGTTCTTC	CAISLAGGGDEQFF
NA	TRBV6-5	NA	TRBJ2-5	TGTGCCAGCAGCTTTGGGAAGACCCAGTACTTC	CASSFGKTQYF
NA	TRBV4-3	TRBD2	TRBJ2-2	TGCGCCAGCAGCCAAGATCTGCTAGCGGGAGCCGGGGAGCTGTTTTTT	CASSQDLLAGAGELFF
once	TRBV7-5	NA	TRBJ2-7	TGTGCCAGAAGCGAGCGGGAGGGCCCAGGCCCCCACGAGCAGTACTTC	CARSEREGPGPHEQYF